A selection of T cell receptor beta chains follows, all from one sample in a study of monozygotic twins with inflammatory bowel disease. TCRdb reprocessed the 5' RACE reads and stores each CDR3 protein as one record, lacking DNA. The sample holds 150,000 to 200,000 distinct CDR3 sequences. The sample taken for sequencing was blood. These receptors all come from a human donor with ulcerative colitis or Crohn's disease, or a healthy co-twin of an affected twin (not recorded which). The CDR3 runs from the conserved cysteine through the conserved F or W. Fields, in order: J gene, V gene, CDR3 protein.

>TRBJ2-3|TRBV30
CAAHAGADTQYF
>TRBJ2-5|TRBV7-9
CASSLVGGEETQYF
>TRBJ2-5|TRBV19
CASSIVPGLKETQYF
>TRBJ2-5|TRBV20-1
CSAPWPGLAGQETQYF
>TRBJ1-2|TRBV14
CASSLRGWENYGYTF
>TRBJ2-5|TRBV30
CAWSEDQETQYF
>TRBJ2-7|TRBV20-1
CSPRQTVSYEQYF
>TRBJ1-1|TRBV5-1
CASSLVRGTEAFF
>TRBJ1-2|TRBV5-1
CASSFQGAEGYTF
>TRBJ2-1|TRBV20-1
CSARGWGQRTTEYNEQFF
>TRBJ2-5|TRBV28
CASRRGLLQETQYF
>TRBJ2-5|TRBV5-1
CASSLYGGETQYF
>TRBJ1-3|TRBV12-3/TRBV12-4
CASSFRAIRSGTSGNTIYF
>TRBJ2-3|TRBV29-1
CSVLRGGGSTDTQYF
>TRBJ1-4|TRBV10-3
CAIRAIGKEKLFF
>TRBJ2-7|TRBV20-1
CSARPIPGEQYF
>TRBJ1-1|TRBV28
CASSLGSRTGAFF
>TRBJ1-1|TRBV9
CASSAWTGPNTEAFF
>TRBJ2-3|TRBV20-1
CSARDLRGRDTDTQYF
>TRBJ1-2|TRBV27
CASSLSGHYGYTF
>TRBJ2-7|TRBV6-2/TRBV6-3
CASSYSTGNEQYF
>TRBJ2-7|TRBV27
CASSPGSTYEQYF
>TRBJ2-7|TRBV28
CASSSQFAHYEQYF
>TRBJ1-1|TRBV20-1
CSARQGSGTEAFF
>TRBJ2-1|TRBV5-1
CASSIPGLAGVGDEQFF
>TRBJ1-6|TRBV6-1
CASRVVPTARNSPLHF
>TRBJ2-3|TRBV5-8
CASSLSISGTVTDTQYF
>TRBJ2-1|TRBV2
CASSPMSGRQFF
>TRBJ2-1|TRBV14
CASSQLTSGTYNEQFF
>TRBJ1-5|TRBV5-8
CASSSGQFHSNQPQHF
>TRBJ2-7|TRBV9
CASSSASGNYEQYF
>TRBJ2-5|TRBV5-4
CASSLGGSETQYF
>TRBJ2-3|TRBV27
CASSLSAGRTDTQYF
>TRBJ2-7|TRBV12-3/TRBV12-4
CASSTLAGGDEQYF
>TRBJ2-1|TRBV3-1
CASSPLTGTNEQFF
>TRBJ1-2|TRBV20-1
CSARDGVYGYTF
>TRBJ2-5|TRBV7-2
CASSLTGSRIQETQYF
>TRBJ2-1|TRBV7-2
CASSLSSGDNEQFF
>TRBJ1-1|TRBV11-2
CASSFTGEAFF
>TRBJ2-1|TRBV5-6
CASSLVGQVFRYNEQFF
>TRBJ2-1|TRBV4-1
CASSQGTSYEQFF
>TRBJ2-1|TRBV11-1
CASREGPYNEQFF
>TRBJ2-7|TRBV5-1
CASRNDRLEQYF
>TRBJ1-1|TRBV28
CASSFQRMNTEAFF
>TRBJ2-7|TRBV2
CASKLQGLAHEQYF